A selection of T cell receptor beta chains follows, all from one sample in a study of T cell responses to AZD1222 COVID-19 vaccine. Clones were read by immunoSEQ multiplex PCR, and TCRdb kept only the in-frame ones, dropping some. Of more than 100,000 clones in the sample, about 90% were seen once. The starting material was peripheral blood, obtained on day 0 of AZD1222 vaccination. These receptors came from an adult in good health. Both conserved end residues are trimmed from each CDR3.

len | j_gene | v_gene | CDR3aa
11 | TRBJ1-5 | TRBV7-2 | ASKAYSNQPQH
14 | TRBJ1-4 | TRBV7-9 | ASSLGAGTVSEKLF
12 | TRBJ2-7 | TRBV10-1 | ASSGGQRPYEQY
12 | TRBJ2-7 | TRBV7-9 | VSSIGQGGNEQY
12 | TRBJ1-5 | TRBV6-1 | ASSENRDARAQH
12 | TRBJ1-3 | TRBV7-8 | ASSPTSTGNTIY
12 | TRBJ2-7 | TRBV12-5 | ASGLGGSTYEQY
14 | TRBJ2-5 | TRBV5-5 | ASSFFSPEQGGTQY
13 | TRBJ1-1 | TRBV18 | ASSPREVTNTEAF
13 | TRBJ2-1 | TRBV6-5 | ASSYGGGAYNEQF
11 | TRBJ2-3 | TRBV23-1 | ASLGFFLDTQY
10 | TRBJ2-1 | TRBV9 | ASSSLGPEQF
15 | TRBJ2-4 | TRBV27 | ASSPGFLLLAKNIQY
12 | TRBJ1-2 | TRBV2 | ASRGATGIYGYT
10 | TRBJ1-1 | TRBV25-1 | ASGVRDTEAF
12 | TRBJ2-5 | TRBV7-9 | ASSLSGGQETQY
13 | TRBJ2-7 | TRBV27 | ASSLTGTGDYEQY
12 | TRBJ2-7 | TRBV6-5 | ASRGDRGSYEQY
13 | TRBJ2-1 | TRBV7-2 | ASSLGTSGFREQF
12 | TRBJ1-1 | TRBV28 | ASRVGGTHTEAF
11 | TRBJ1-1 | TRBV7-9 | ASSLGAGAEAF
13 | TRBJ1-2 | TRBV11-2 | ASSWRSLRSYGYT
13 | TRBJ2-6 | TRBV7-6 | AVRGQSSGANVLT
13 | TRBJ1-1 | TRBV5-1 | ASTPRYGKNTEAF
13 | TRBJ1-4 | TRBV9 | ASSVAGDWEEKLF
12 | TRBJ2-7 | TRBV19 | ASSVLAGAYEQY
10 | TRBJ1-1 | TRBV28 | ASSRQVFEAF
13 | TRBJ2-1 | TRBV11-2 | ASSLVAGRINEQF
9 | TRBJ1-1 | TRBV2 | ASSSVSWAF